This T cell receptor (beta chain) comes out of a study of T cells in Graves' hyperthyroidism and ophthalmopathy. Across the study: Pretreatment peripheral blood was obtained at initial diagnosis.

From RNA transcripts, TCR beta CDR3 regions were amplified. HTBI primers drove first-round RT-PCR of the TCR CDR3. TCRdb passed the multiplex PCR reads through MiXCR, listing each CDR3 protein once. The sample has hundreds of thousands of distinct CDR3 sequences; 18% are singletons. This clonotype has more than one count but fewer than ten. Its antigen is currently unknown. Study results and limitations: Blood shared most expanded thyroid clonotypes above 0.001. Patients with ophthalmopathy were separated from those with stable hyperthyroidism by a 13 V-J model.

Germline loops: CDR1 DFQATT, CDR2 SNEGSKA (reference sequence). V was cut by 5 bases and J by 8 bases, with 16 bases left in between. CDR3 length: 14 residues. Used for diagnoses were clinical symptoms, serum thyroxine and TRAb, thyroid ultrasound and orbital computed tomography. This clonotype was sampled from a woman between 50 and 59 years old with Graves' hyperthyroidism that later progressed to Graves' ophthalmopathy. The chain has TRBV20-1 and TRBJ1-6, with D perhaps TRBD1 (6 bases). Material: blood. The CDR3 protein is CSALIPGHHSPLHF. The CDR3 DNA follows: TGCAGTGCTCTTATACCGGGACACCATTCACCCCTCCACTTT.